A single sample gave rise to the 2 T cell receptor beta chains below, sequenced in a study of CD8+ T cells in alopecia areata. Once RNA had been extracted, it was reverse transcribed into cDNA to act as the sequencing template. This table comes from immunoSEQ multiplex PCR, and its TCRdb copy is limited to in-frame clones, with some not included. The sample yields roughly 140,000 clones, approximately 50% seen once. The sequenced sample was CD4+ T cells sorted from blood, obtained at week 0. Receptors were obtained from a human donor with alopecia areata.

The chain is built from TRBV5-1 and TRBJ2-7; 8 bases map to TRBD1. Germline lookup yields CDR1 SGHRS and CDR2 YFSETQ. V was clipped by 4 bases and J by 0 bases; unmatched bases: 9. The CDR3 totals 16 residues. The chain's CDR3 is CASSVGWTGSSYEQYF. DNA for the CDR3: TGCGCCAGCAGCGTCGGCTGGACAGGGAGCTCCTACGAGCAGTACTTC.

CDR3 in amino acids: CASGTGGYEQYF. The CDR3 region has the DNA TGTGCCAGCGGTACGGGAGGGTACGAGCAGTACTTC. This chain links TRBV25-1 with TRBJ2-7; 8 nucleotides match TRBD2. The ends lost 8 bases at V and 4 bases at J; junction bases unmatched: 4. The CDR3 is 12 amino acids. Germline CDR1 reads MGHDK; CDR2 reads SYGVNS.